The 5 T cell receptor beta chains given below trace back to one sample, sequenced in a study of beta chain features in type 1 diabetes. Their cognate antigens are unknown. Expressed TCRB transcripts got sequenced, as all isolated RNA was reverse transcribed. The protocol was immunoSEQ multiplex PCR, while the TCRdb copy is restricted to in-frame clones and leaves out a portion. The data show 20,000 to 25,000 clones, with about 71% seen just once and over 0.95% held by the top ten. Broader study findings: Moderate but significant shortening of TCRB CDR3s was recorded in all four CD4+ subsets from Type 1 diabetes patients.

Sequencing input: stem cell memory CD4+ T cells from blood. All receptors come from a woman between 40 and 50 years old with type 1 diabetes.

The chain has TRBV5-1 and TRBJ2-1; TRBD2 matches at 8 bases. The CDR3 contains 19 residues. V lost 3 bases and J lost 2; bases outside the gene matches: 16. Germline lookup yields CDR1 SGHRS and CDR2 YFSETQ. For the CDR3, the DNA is TGCGCCAGCAGCTCACCCGGGGTAGCGGGATCAATCCCCTACAATGAGCAGTTCTTC. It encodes CASSSPGVAGSIPYNEQFF.

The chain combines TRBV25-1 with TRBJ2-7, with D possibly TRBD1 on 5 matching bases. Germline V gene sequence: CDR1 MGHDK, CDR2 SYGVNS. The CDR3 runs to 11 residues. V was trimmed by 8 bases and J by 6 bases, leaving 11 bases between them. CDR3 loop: CASSKGIEQYF. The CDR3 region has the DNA TGTGCCAGCTCTAAGGGGATCGAGCAGTACTTC.

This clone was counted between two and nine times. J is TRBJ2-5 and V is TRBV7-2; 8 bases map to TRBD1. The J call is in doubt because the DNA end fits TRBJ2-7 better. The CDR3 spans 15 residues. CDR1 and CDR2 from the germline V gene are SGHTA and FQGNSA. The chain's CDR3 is CASSLAAGGTYEQYF. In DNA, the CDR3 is TGTGCCAGCAGCTTAGCCGCAGGGGGCACCTACGAGCAGTACTTC.

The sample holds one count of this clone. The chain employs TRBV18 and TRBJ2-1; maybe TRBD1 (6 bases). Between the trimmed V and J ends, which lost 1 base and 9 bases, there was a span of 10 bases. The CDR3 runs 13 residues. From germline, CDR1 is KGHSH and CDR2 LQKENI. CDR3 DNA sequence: TGTGCCAGCTCACCACGTTTGACAGGTGAGCAGTTCTTC. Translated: CASSPRLTGEQFF.

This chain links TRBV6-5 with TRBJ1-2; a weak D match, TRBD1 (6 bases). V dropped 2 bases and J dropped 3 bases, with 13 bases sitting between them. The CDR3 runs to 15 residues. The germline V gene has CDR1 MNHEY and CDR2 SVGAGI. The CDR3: CASSYGSGADYGYTF. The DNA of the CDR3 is TGTGCCAGCAGTTACGGGTCAGGGGCGGACTATGGCTACACCTTC.